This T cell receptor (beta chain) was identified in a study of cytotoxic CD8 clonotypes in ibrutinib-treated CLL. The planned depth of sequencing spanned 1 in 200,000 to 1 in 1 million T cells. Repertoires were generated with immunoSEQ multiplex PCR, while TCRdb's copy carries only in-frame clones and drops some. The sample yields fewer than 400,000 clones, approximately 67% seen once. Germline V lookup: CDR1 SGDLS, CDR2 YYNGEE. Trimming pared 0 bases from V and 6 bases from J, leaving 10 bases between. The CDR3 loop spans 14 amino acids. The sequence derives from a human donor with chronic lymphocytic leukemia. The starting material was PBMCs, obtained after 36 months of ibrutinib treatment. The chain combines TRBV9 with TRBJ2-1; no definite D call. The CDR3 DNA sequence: TGTGCCAGCAGCGTAGAATCGTCTCCCAATGAGCAGTTCTTC. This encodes CASSVESSPNEQFF.